The next 13 T cell receptor beta chains were all read from a single sample in a study of cytomegalovirus exposure and HLA in healthy donors. PCR employed 60 Vbeta and 13 Jbeta primers. TCRdb keeps only in-frame clones here, not all; method: immunoSEQ multiplex PCR. The sample has 150,000 or so clones, 70% to 85% seen once; the top ten hold 1.4% to 1.5%. Sequences were obtained from PBMCs. These receptor sequences come from a man aged 30 to 39 in good health and CMV-seropositive.

Worth noting for this clone: The same CDR3 arises from other DNA sequences in this sample as well. The DNA of the CDR3 is TGTGCCAGCAGCCTAGGACTAGCTGGGGCAGATACGCAGTATTTT. Translating gives CASSLGLAGADTQYF. The J gene is TRBJ2-3, the V gene TRBV5-4; 8 nucleotides line up with TRBD2. This CDR3 has 15 amino acids. Germline-derived CDR1 and CDR2 are SGHNT and YYREEE (reference sequence). V trimming: 4 bases; J trimming: 4 bases; junction bases outside the gene matches: 8.

The V call is TRBV2, the J call TRBJ1-4; the D gene is possibly TRBD1 (6 bases). The V gene's germline CDR1 is SNHLY and CDR2 FYNNEI. Trimming removed 7 bases from V and 0 bases from J, with 12 bases in between. CDR3 size: 15 residues. The CDR3 bases are TGTGCCAGCATCAGGGGAAGGGCAACTAATGAAAAACTGTTTTTT. Its protein product is CASIRGRATNEKLFF.

As for this clone: Mismatch with germline at one junction end may stem from a read error. V gene TRBV7-9 combines with J gene TRBJ1-1; TRBD1 matches 8 bases. CDR3 length: 15 amino acids. Germline loops: CDR1 SEHNR, CDR2 FQNEAQ (reference sequence). The CDR3 here is CSSSSAPGQATEAFF. The CDR3 coding sequence is TGTTCCAGCAGTTCCGCCCCGGGACAGGCCACTGAAGCTTTCTTT. The whole variable domain, filled in from reference TRBV7-9 and TRBJ1-1, reads DTGVSQNPRHKITKRGQNVTFRCDPISEHNRLYWYRQTLGQGPEFLTYFQNEAQLEKSRLLSDRFSAERPKGSFSTLEIQRTEQGDSAMYLCSSSSAPGQATEAFFGQGTRLTVV.

The chain employs TRBV13 and TRBJ1-1; D is perhaps TRBD1 (6 bases). The CDR3 extends over 13 amino acids. Germline V gene lookup returns CDR1 PRHDT and CDR2 FYEKMQ (reference sequence). Trimming removed 5 bases at V and 4 bases at J, with 11 bases between. Written as DNA, the CDR3 is TGTGCCAGCAGCCCTCGCAGGGGCACTGAAGCTTTCTTT. Encoded protein: CASSPRRGTEAFF. Variable domain in full (rest from reference TRBV13 and TRBJ1-1): AAGVIQSPRHLIKEKRETATLKCYPIPRHDTVYWYQQGPGQDPQFLISFYEKMQSDKGSIPDRFSAQQFSDYHSELNMSSLELGDSALYFCASSPRRGTEAFFGQGTRLTVV.

This clone showed up just a few times. This chain connects TRBV28 to TRBJ2-3, with D maybe TRBD1 (5 bases). CDR3 size: 14 residues. Per the germline V gene, CDR1 is MDHEN and CDR2 is SYDVKM. Trimming took 7 bases from V and 3 from J, leaving 14 bases between them. The CDR3 nucleotides read TGTGCCAGCATCCAGGGAAGATTAACAGATACGCAGTATTTT. Translation gives CASIQGRLTDTQYF. Full variable domain (missing parts from reference TRBV28 and TRBJ2-3): DVKVTQSSRYLVKRTGEKVFLECVQDMDHENMFWYRQDPGLGLRLIYFSYDVKMKEKGDIPEGYSVSREKKERFSLILESASTNQTSMYLCASIQGRLTDTQYFGPGTRLTVL.

The chain employs TRBV7-8 and TRBJ2-5; 7 bases are a match to TRBD1. Germline V gene sequence: CDR1 SGHVS, CDR2 FQNEAQ. The junction had 4 bases not matched to a gene; V was cut back by 4 bases and J by 2 bases. The CDR3 sequence is 14 residues long. The CDR3 bases are TGTGCCAGCAGCTCCCAGACAGGGCAAGAGACCCAGTACTTC. Encoded protein: CASSSQTGQETQYF.

The V and J genes are TRBV7-8 and TRBJ2-3, with 12 positions matching TRBD2. V was clipped by 5 bases and J by 3 bases; unmatched bases: 6. The CDR3 is 16 residues long. The germline V gene encodes CDR1 SGHVS and CDR2 FQNEAQ. The CDR3 protein is CASSGGLAGGTDTQYF. CDR3 sequence (DNA): TGTGCCAGCAGCGGGGGCCTAGCGGGAGGGACAGATACGCAGTATTTT. The whole variable domain, remainder taken from reference TRBV7-8 and TRBJ2-3, is GAGVSQSPRYKVAKRGQDVALRCDPISGHVSLFWYQQALGQGPEFLTYFQNEAQLDKSGLPSDRFFAERPEGSVSTLKIQRTQQEDSAVYLCASSGGLAGGTDTQYFGPGTRLTVL.

The chain carries TRBV28 and TRBJ1-5; TRBD1 is a possible D gene (5 bases). This CDR3 has 14 residues. The V end was cut by 6 bases, the J end by 7 bases, with 16 bases between. Looked up from germline, CDR1 is MDHEN and CDR2 is SYDVKM. The chain's CDR3 is CASSIMGGMQPQHF. The CDR3 coding sequence is TGTGCCAGCAGCATTATGGGGGGGATGCAGCCCCAGCATTTT.

The chain combines TRBV11-2 with TRBJ1-1, with 9 bases that match TRBD1. The V and J ends lost 5 bases and 4 bases, in that order; junction bases with no gene match: 5. This CDR3 has 14 residues. Germline V gene sequence: CDR1 SGHAT, CDR2 FQNNGV. CDR3 loop: CASSLTGGFTEAFF. As DNA, the CDR3 is TGTGCCAGCAGCCTCACAGGGGGCTTCACTGAAGCTTTCTTT.

In this sample, this clone turned up many times. V gene TRBV6-5 combines with J gene TRBJ1-1; 8 bases are a match to TRBD1. Germline CDR1 reads MNHEY; CDR2 reads SVGAGI. V lost 4 bases, J lost 2 bases, and 6 bases stayed unmatched. This CDR3 region has 15 residues. The CDR3 bases are TGTGCCAGCAGTTCCCCCGGGACAGGTAACACTGAAGCTTTCTTT. It yields the protein CASSSPGTGNTEAFF.

This clone was detected only a few times. The chain couples TRBV28 to TRBJ1-1; D might be TRBD1 (6 bases). The CDR3 has 15 amino acids. V gave up 5 bases and J gave up 0 bases, with 13 bases separating them. Looked up from germline, CDR1 is MDHEN and CDR2 is SYDVKM. CDR3 DNA: TGTGCCAGCAGTCCACAAGAGGGGGTGAACACTGAAGCTTTCTTT. Protein: CASSPQEGVNTEAFF.

The chain has TRBV11-1 and TRBJ2-3, with D possibly matching TRBD2 (6 bases). This CDR3 comprises 14 residues. Germline V gene lookup returns CDR1 SGHAT and CDR2 FQDESV (reference sequence). Trimming shortened V by 7 bases and J by 0 bases, and 11 bases separated the two germline ends. CDR3 protein: CASTSGTSTDTQYF. CDR3 DNA: TGTGCCAGCACCTCCGGGACTAGCACAGATACGCAGTATTTT.

The J gene is TRBJ2-3, the V gene TRBV7-2, with unresolved D. Germline loops: CDR1 SGHTA, CDR2 FQGNSA. Trimming removed 1 base from V and 8 bases from J, with 19 bases in between. The CDR3 is 16 amino acids. CDR3: CASSLGFDSNLGTQYF. DNA of the CDR3: TGTGCCAGCAGCTTAGGGTTCGACTCCAATCTTGGTACGCAGTATTTT.